The clone carrying this TCR beta chain was observed a handful of times. The antigen remains undetermined. Unique molecular identifiers were used to barcode this TCRbeta library. Using its own MiXCR run on the PCR reads, TCRdb lists one record per CDR3 protein. The table includes some 200,000 distinct CDR3 sequences, 11% detected once. V was clipped by 0 bases and J by 4 bases, with 5 bases between them. Germline-derived CDR1 and CDR2 are SGHTA and FQGNSA. This CDR3 is 13 amino acids long. This sample is part of a study of T-cell reconstitution after alpha-beta-depleted transplantation in children. Study-wide results and limits: When one year had passed after transplant, most T-cell counts and diversity came from newly produced T cells.

Sequencing used PBMCs, obtained before TCRalphabeta/CD19-depleted stem cell transplant. The source of this sequence is a child less than two years old with acute myeloid leukemia, due to receive a stem cell transplant. The chain recombines TRBV7-2 with TRBJ2-3; no clear D gene. For the CDR3, the DNA is TGTGCCAGCAGCTTAGCGTTGGCAGATACGCAGTATTTT. Encoded protein: CASSLALADTQYF.